These 8 T cell receptor beta chains originate from one sample sequenced in a study of memory CD4+ T cells and cytomegalovirus serostatus. Sequencing used immunoSEQ multiplex PCR; TCRdb keeps in-frame clones, though not all of them. Found here are 45,000 to 65,000 clones, about three quarters of them singletons; the top ten hold approximately 1.5%. Single viable CD3+CD4+CD8-CD45RO+ cells were sorted as the memory CD4+ T cells. The sequenced sample was memory CD4+ T cells from blood. Receptors originate from an adult in good health and CMV-seropositive.

CDR3 in amino acids: CASSQDRGSTDTQYF. The CDR3 DNA reads TGTGCCAGCTCACAGGACAGGGGAAGCACAGATACGCAGTATTTT. The chain links TRBV18 to TRBJ2-3, with 9 bases fitting TRBD1. The germline V gene has CDR1 KGHSH and CDR2 LQKENI. V lost 4 bases, J lost 0 bases, and 2 bases stayed unmatched. This CDR3 is 15 amino acids long.

The rearrangement joins TRBV4-1 to TRBJ1-2, with D possibly being TRBD1 (5 bases). V was shortened by 1 base and J by 4 bases, with 13 bases between the two germline ends. Germline assignment: CDR1 MGHRA and CDR2 YSYEKL. The CDR3 extends over 15 amino acids. The CDR3 reads CASSQGDFTVYGYTF. As DNA, the CDR3 is TGCGCCAGCAGCCAAGGGGACTTTACTGTCTATGGCTACACCTTC.

The chain combines TRBV7-8 with TRBJ1-5; a possible D gene is TRBD1 (5 bases). This CDR3 region has 14 residues. The V end lost 3 bases, the J end lost 5 bases, and 11 bases lay between the germline ends. The germline V gene has CDR1 SGHVS and CDR2 FQNEAQ. CDR3 coding DNA: TGTGCCAGCAGCTTCGGCAGGGAGGATCAGCCCCAGCATTTT. Residues: CASSFGREDQPQHF.

The V and J genes are TRBV10-2 and TRBJ2-5, with unresolved D. There are 14 residues in the CDR3. Trimming took off 7 bases at V and 4 bases at J, with 16 bases between the two ends. CDR1 and CDR2 from the germline V gene are WSHSY and SAAADI. In DNA form, the CDR3 reads TGCGCCAGCACCGCAGGCAGAGTCGGAGAGACCCAGTACTTC. It yields the protein CASTAGRVGETQYF.

This chain connects TRBV28 to TRBJ1-1; D ambiguous. Trimming removed 6 bases from V and 0 bases from J, with 5 bases in between. Germline values: CDR1 MDHEN, CDR2 SYDVKM. The CDR3 sequence is 12 residues long. The CDR3 region is CASRWLNTEAFF. Here the CDR3 DNA reads TGTGCCAGCAGGTGGCTGAACACTGAAGCTTTCTTT.

V usage is TRBV12-2 and J usage is TRBJ1-2. TRBV12-2 is a recognized pseudogene. The CDR3 is 16 amino acids. CDR3 coding DNA: TGTGCAAGTCGCTTAGCGGCCCTGCGGGGGAACTATGGCTACACCTTC. Residues: CASRLAALRGNYGYTF.

The chain employs TRBV7-9 and TRBJ1-1; perhaps TRBD1 as D (6 bases). V lost 2 bases and J 5 bases, leaving 12 bases between the germline ends. In germline, CDR1 is SEHNR, CDR2 FQNEAQ (reference sequence). This CDR3 region has 14 residues. As DNA, the CDR3 is TGTGCCAGCAGCTTAACGGCAGGGGTGACTGAAGCTTTCTTT. Translated, it gives CASSLTAGVTEAFF.

This chain links TRBV4-3 with TRBJ2-5; D remains unclear. Trimming cost V 0 bases and J 4 bases, with 3 bases left between them. The CDR3 length is 12 residues. CDR1 is LGHNA, CDR2 YSLEER, per germline. CDR3 residues: CASSQDRETQYF. The CDR3 DNA is TGCGCCAGCAGCCAAGATCGAGAGACCCAGTACTTC.